This T cell receptor (beta chain) was captured by sequencing in a study of blood T cell repertoires in COVID-19. The wider study: Whether acute or convalescent, the COVID-19 samples came from the United States, Italy and Spain.

The V end was cut by 6 bases, the J end by 0 bases, with 7 bases between. The CDR3 is 12 residues long. The V gene's germline CDR1 is SGHRS and CDR2 YFSETQ. In the original workflow: From reference gene primer amplification, estimates of nucleated cell counts were derived. Assay: immunoSEQ multiplex PCR; the TCRdb copy retains only in-frame clones and omits some. V and J calls plus clone size are reproduced from that table; the DNA served to infer D and trimming. This table holds 120,000 or so clones, around 80% found once. The origin of this receptor is a man in his 60s with active or convalescent COVID-19. The chain uses TRBV5-1 and TRBJ2-7; no firm D call. What was sequenced was peripheral blood. This CDR3 reads CASTSYSYEQYF. Written as DNA, the CDR3 is TGCGCCAGCACCTCTTACTCCTACGAGCAGTACTTC. Together with reference TRBV5-1 and TRBJ2-7, the CDR3 gives the full variable domain: KAGVTQTPRYLIKTRGQQVTLSCSPISGHRSVSWYQQTPGQGLQFLFEYFSETQRNKGNFPGRFSGRQFSNSRSEMNVSTLELGDSALYLCASTSYSYEQYFGPGTRLTVT.